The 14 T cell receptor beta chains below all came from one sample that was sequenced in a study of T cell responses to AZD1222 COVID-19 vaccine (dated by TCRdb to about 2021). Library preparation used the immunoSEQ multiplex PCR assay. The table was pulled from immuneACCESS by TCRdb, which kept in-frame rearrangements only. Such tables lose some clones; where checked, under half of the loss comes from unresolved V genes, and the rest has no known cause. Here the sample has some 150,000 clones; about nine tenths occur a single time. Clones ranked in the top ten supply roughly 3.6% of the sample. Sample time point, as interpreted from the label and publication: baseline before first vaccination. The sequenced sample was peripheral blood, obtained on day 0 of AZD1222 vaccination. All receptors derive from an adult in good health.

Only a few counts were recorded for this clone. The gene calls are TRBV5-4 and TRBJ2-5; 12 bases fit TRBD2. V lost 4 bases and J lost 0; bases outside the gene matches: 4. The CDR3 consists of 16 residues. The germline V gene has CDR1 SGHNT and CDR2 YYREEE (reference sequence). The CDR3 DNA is TGTGCCAGCAGCCGACTAGCGGGGGAGGACCAAGAGACCCAGTACTTC. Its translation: CASSRLAGEDQETQYF.

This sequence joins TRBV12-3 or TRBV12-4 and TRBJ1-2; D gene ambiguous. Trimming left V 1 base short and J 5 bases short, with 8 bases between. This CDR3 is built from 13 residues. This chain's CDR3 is CASSLVEGYGYTF. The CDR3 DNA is TGTGCCAGCAGTTTAGTAGAAGGGTATGGCTACACCTTC.

The CDR3 DNA reads as TGTGCCAGCAGTGAAGCCGCCCCTCACGGGGGCTATGGCTACACCTTC. Protein: CASSEAAPHGGYGYTF. V gene TRBV6-1 combines with J gene TRBJ1-2, with D perhaps matching TRBD1 (5 bases). Germline CDR1 MNHNS, CDR2 SASEGT. V was shortened by 0 bases and J by 4 bases, with 15 bases between the two germline ends. The CDR3 is 16 residues long.

The DNA of the CDR3 is TGTGCCATCAGTGAGTCAACTAGCGGGGGTATCACCGGGGAGCTGTTTTTT. Translation gives CAISESTSGGITGELFF. V usage is TRBV10-3 and J usage is TRBJ2-2; the match to TRBD2 covers 11 bases. The CDR3 totals 17 residues. The V segment lost 0 bases and the J segment 4 bases; nucleotides outside the gene matches: 4. Germline CDR1 and CDR2: ENHRY and SYGVKD.

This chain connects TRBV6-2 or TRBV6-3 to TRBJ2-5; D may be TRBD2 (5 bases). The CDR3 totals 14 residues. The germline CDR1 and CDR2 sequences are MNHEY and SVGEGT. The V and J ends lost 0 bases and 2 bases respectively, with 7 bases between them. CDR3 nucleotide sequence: TGTGCCAGCAGTTACTCAGCGGTACAAGAGACCCAGTACTTC. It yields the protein CASSYSAVQETQYF.

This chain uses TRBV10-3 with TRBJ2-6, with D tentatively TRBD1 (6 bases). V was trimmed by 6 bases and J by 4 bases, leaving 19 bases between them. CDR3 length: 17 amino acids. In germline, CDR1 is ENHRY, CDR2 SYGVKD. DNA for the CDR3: TGTGCCATCAGCGCCTCAATCCAGGGGTCCGGGGCCAACGTCCTGACTTTC. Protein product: CAISASIQGSGANVLTF.

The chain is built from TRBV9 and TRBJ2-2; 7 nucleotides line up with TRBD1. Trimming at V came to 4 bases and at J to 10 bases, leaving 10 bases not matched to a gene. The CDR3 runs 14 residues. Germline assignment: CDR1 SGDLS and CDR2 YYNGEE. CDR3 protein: CASSISETGTELFF. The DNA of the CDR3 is TGTGCCAGCAGCATCTCGGAGACAGGGACGGAGCTGTTTTTT.

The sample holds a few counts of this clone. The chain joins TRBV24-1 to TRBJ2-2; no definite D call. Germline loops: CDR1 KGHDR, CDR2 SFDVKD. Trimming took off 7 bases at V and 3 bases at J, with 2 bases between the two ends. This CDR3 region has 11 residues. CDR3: CATRDTGELFF. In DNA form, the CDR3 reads TGTGCCACCAGGGACACCGGGGAGCTGTTTTTT.

CDR3 loop: CASSLGTGWGDTEAFF. CDR3 nucleotides: TGCGCCAGCAGCTTGGGGACAGGGTGGGGGGACACTGAAGCTTTCTTT. The chain has TRBV5-1 and TRBJ1-1, with 8 nucleotides matching TRBD1. J gave up 3 bases and V 0 bases, and 7 bases lay outside the gene matches. The CDR3 spans 16 residues. Looked up from germline, CDR1 is SGHRS and CDR2 is YFSETQ.

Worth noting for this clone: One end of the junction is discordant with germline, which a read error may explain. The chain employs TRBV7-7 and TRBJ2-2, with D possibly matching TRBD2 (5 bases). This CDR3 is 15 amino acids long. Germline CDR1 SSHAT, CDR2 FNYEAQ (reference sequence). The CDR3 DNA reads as TGTGCTAGCAGCTTCCGGACTGGAAACACCGGGGAGCTGTTTTTT. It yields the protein CASSFRTGNTGELFF.

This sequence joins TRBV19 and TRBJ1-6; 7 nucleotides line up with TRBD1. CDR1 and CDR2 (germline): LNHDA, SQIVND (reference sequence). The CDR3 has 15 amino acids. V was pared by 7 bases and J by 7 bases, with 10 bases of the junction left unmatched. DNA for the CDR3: TGTGCCAGTAATCCCTCGACAGGGCGGAATTCACCCCTCCACTTT. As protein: CASNPSTGRNSPLHF.

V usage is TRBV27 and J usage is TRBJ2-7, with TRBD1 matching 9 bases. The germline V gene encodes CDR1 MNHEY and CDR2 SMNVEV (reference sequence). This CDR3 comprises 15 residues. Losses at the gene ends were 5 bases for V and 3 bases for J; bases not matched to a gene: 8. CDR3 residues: CASSARTGESYEQYF. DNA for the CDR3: TGTGCCAGCAGTGCCCGGACAGGGGAAAGCTACGAGCAGTACTTC.

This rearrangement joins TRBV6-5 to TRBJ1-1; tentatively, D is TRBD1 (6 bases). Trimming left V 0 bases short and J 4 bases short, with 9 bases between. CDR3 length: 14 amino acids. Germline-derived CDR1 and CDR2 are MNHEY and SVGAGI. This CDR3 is CASSYSWGATEAFF. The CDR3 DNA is TGTGCCAGCAGTTACTCATGGGGGGCCACTGAAGCTTTCTTT.

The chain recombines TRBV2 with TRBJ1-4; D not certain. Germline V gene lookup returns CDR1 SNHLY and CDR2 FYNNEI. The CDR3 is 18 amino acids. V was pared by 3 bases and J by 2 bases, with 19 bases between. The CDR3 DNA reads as TGTGCCAGCAGTGAGAGCCCCCTAAATCTACTTACTAATGAAAAACTGTTTTTT. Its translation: CASSESPLNLLTNEKLFF. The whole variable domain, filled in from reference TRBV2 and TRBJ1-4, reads EPEVTQTPSHQVTQMGQEVILRCVPISNHLYFYWYRQILGQKVEFLVSFYNNEISEKSEIFDDQFSVERPDGSNFTLKIRSTKLEDSAMYFCASSESPLNLLTNEKLFFGSGTQLSVL.